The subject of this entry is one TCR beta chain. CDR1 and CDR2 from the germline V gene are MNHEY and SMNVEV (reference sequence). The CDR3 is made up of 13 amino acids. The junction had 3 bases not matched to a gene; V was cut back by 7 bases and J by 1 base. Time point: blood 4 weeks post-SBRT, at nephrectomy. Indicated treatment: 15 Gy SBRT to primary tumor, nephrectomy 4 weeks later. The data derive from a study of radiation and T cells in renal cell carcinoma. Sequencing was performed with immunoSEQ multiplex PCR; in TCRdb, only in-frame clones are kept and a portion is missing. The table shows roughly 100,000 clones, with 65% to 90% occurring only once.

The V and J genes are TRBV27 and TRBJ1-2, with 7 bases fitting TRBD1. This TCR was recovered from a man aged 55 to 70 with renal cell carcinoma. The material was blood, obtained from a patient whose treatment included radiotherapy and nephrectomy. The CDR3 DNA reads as TGTGCCAGCAAAGGACAGGTTAACTATGGCTACACCTTC. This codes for CASKGQVNYGYTF.